These T cell receptor beta chains were read from a single sample in a study of T cells in Graves' hyperthyroidism and ophthalmopathy. Using its own MiXCR run on the multiplex PCR reads, TCRdb lists one record per CDR3 protein. Here the sample spans 500,000 to 600,000 distinct CDR3 sequences, 46% being singletons. The source material was peripheral blood or thyroid tissue (not recorded which). The receptors were gathered from an adult woman with Graves' disease, either hyperthyroidism or ophthalmopathy (not recorded which). Both conserved end residues are part of each CDR3. A D gene is named only where the DNA matches it firmly. The size of a clone is reported for some rows only, either as once, few or many, or as a class for expanded clones.

j_call d_call clone_size v_call cdr3_nt cdr3_aa
TRBJ1-6 NA NA TRBV20-1 TGCAGCGTTGAAACGGAGCTCGGTTCACCCCTCCACTTT CSVETELGSPLHF
TRBJ1-4 TRBD1 NA TRBV7-3 TGTGCCAGCAGTCCTGACAGGGGATTTGAAAAACTGTTTTTT CASSPDRGFEKLFF
TRBJ2-2 NA many TRBV11-2 TGTGCCAGCAGCCAGAGTTTTGCCGGGGAGCTGTTTTTT CASSQSFAGELFF
TRBJ1-1 TRBD1 NA TRBV5-1 TGCGCCAGCAGCTACCAAAGTACAGGGGAGGCTTTCTTT CASSYQSTGEAFF
TRBJ2-5 NA many TRBV29-1 TGCAGCGTTGGAGGGGCGGGGAGCCCACAAGAGACCCAGTACTTC CSVGGAGSPQETQYF
TRBJ2-5 NA NA TRBV15 TGTGCCGCCATCCAGACCCAGTACTTC CAAIQTQYF
TRBJ1-2 NA NA TRBV19 TGTGCCACCCGCAAGGGGTACTATGGCTACACCTTC CATRKGYYGYTF
TRBJ2-2 TRBD2 many TRBV5-1 TGCGCCAGCAGCTTGGTTGGACTAGAATCTACCGGGGAGCTGTTTTTT CASSLVGLESTGELFF
TRBJ2-7 NA medium-sized TRBV7-9 TGTGCCAGCAGCGGACAAGACAGCCCCTACGAGCAGTACTTC CASSGQDSPYEQYF
TRBJ2-7 TRBD2 NA TRBV29-1 TGCAGCGTTGACTCTAGCGGGAGTGTATCCAACTACGAGCAGTACTTC CSVDSSGSVSNYEQYF
TRBJ1-4 TRBD1 NA TRBV12-3/TRBV12-4 TGTGCCAGCAGCCCCCTCGGACAGGGCCGCGTTGAAAAACTGTTTTTT CASSPLGQGRVEKLFF
TRBJ1-4 NA NA TRBV4-2 TGTGCCAGCAGTTCGGGCCCCGAGAGGGAAAAACTGTTTTTT CASSSGPEREKLFF
TRBJ1-1 NA many TRBV12-3/TRBV12-4 TGTGCCAGCAGTTCCTGGTCGGGATTGGACACTGAAGCTTTCTTT CASSSWSGLDTEAFF
TRBJ1-1 NA once TRBV7-9 TGTGCCAGCAGCTTGACAGATGGGTACACTGAAGCTTTCTTT CASSLTDGYTEAFF
TRBJ2-5 NA NA TRBV7-2 TGTGCCAGCAGCTTAGATAGCGGCCGTGAGTACTTC CASSLDSGREYF
TRBJ2-1 TRBD2 NA TRBV24-1 TGTGCCACCAGTGATTGGGTAGGGCGGGAGGCGCGGTGGAATGAGCAGTTCTTC CATSDWVGREARWNEQFF
TRBJ2-5 NA NA TRBV19 TGTGCCAGCACACCAGGACAGAGTACAGAGACCCAGTACTTC CASTPGQSTETQYF
TRBJ2-7 TRBD1 few TRBV29-1 TGCAGCGTCCGGACAGGGCCCTACGAGCAGTACTTC CSVRTGPYEQYF
TRBJ1-6 NA NA TRBV12-3/TRBV12-4 TGTGCCAGCAGTTTGTGGCCTCCCGGTTCACCCCTCCACTTT CASSLWPPGSPLHF
TRBJ1-2 NA NA TRBV7-9 TGTGCCAGCAGCTTAGCGGCCCACTATGGCTACACCTTC CASSLAAHYGYTF
TRBJ1-1 TRBD1 NA TRBV12-3/TRBV12-4 TGTGCCACCTTGGGACAGGGGGAGGCTGAAGCTTTCTTT CATLGQGEAEAFF
TRBJ1-6 NA NA TRBV10-3 TGTGCCATCAGTTCCGAGACTAGCAGGGCAGAAAGGAATTCACCCCTCCACTTT CAISSETSRAERNSPLHF
TRBJ2-5 TRBD2 NA TRBV4-3 TGCGCCAGCAGCTACATCCAGACTAGCGGGGACGTCGGGACCCAGTACTTC CASSYIQTSGDVGTQYF
TRBJ1-2 NA many TRBV19 TGTGCCAGTAGTATAGTTGCTAACTATGGCTACACCTTC CASSIVANYGYTF
TRBJ2-5 NA NA TRBV29-1 TGCAGCGTCGAGATAGCGGAGACCCAGTACTTC CSVEIAETQYF
TRBJ1-1 TRBD1 many TRBV29-1 TGCAGCGTTGAAGATCTGGGAGGGGGCGCGGGTGAAGCTTTCTTT CSVEDLGGGAGEAFF
TRBJ1-1 NA many TRBV7-9 TGTGCCAGCAGGACTATGGACGGGGAGCACACTGAAGCTTTCTTT CASRTMDGEHTEAFF
TRBJ2-2 NA NA TRBV15 TGTGCCACCAGCAGGTTGGGAACAGGGTGGACCGGGGAGCTGTTTTTT CATSRLGTGWTGELFF
TRBJ1-5 NA NA TRBV24-1 TGTGCCACCAGTGATTCGGCCCGAGGGGACTATCAGCCCCAGCATTTT CATSDSARGDYQPQHF
TRBJ2-5 NA NA TRBV10-3 TGTGCCATCAGTGAGTCGAGGGGTATCGCGTACCAGTACTTC CAISESRGIAYQYF
TRBJ1-1 NA many TRBV4-1 TGCGCCAGCAGCCAGAGAACACAGGGCGACCCTGAAGCTTTCTTT CASSQRTQGDPEAFF
TRBJ2-6 TRBD1 NA TRBV12-3/TRBV12-4 TGTGCCAGCAGTCCACAGGGGGCCACTTCTGTTTCTGGGGCCAACGTCCTGACTTTC CASSPQGATSVSGANVLTF
TRBJ2-2 NA many TRBV19 TGTGCCAGTAGTATAGCTCAGATCTCCACCGGGGAGCTGTTTTTT CASSIAQISTGELFF
TRBJ2-5 NA NA TRBV6-1 TGTGCCAGCAGTGAAAACGGGGGACGGAAAGAGACCCAGTACTTC CASSENGGRKETQYF
TRBJ2-7 NA many TRBV24-1 TGTGCCACCAGTGTCAAGGGCTCCTACGAGCAGTACTTC CATSVKGSYEQYF
TRBJ2-3 NA NA TRBV9 TGTGCCAGCAGCGACGGACTTACCACAGATACGCAGTATTTT CASSDGLTTDTQYF
TRBJ2-5 NA NA TRBV7-9 TGTGCCAGCAGCCCCCGGGGGGCCCCTGAGACCCAGTACTTC CASSPRGAPETQYF
TRBJ1-2 TRBD1 many TRBV2 TGTGCCAGCAGTACCGGGACAGGGTATGGCTACACCTTC CASSTGTGYGYTF
TRBJ1-2 NA NA TRBV5-1 TGCGCCAGCAGCTTTGCAGGGAGCAACTATGGCTACACCTTC CASSFAGSNYGYTF
TRBJ2-7 NA NA TRBV10-3 TGTGCCATCAGTTCCCGGGACGGGTCCTACGAGCAGTACTTC CAISSRDGSYEQYF
TRBJ1-5 TRBD1 many TRBV20-1 TGCAGTGCCGGACAGGGGGCTCAGCCCCAGCATTTT CSAGQGAQPQHF
TRBJ2-7 NA NA TRBV7-9 TGTGCCAGCAGTCCTGACAATTCGGAGCAGTACTTC CASSPDNSEQYF
TRBJ1-2 NA few TRBV10-3 TGTGCCATCAGTGAGAGTTTAAGCTACTATGGCTACACCTTC CAISESLSYYGYTF
TRBJ2-7 NA NA TRBV7-9 TGTGCCAGCGCTTCGGGGAGCAATGAGCAGTGCTTC CASASGSNEQCF
TRBJ1-5 TRBD1 many TRBV20-1 TGCAGTGCCCCTGAGGTCCTGGGACAGGGAATGGATCAGCCCCAGCATTTT CSAPEVLGQGMDQPQHF
TRBJ1-6 NA NA TRBV12-3/TRBV12-4 TGTGCCAGCAGTTTTCATCCATCACCCCTCCACTTT CASSFHPSPLHF
TRBJ1-2 TRBD1 NA TRBV10-3 TGTGCCATCAGTGGACAGGGTCGGTATGGCTACACCTTC CAISGQGRYGYTF
TRBJ1-2 TRBD1 NA TRBV4-2 TGTGCCAGCACCGGGACAGGGGTGAATGGCTACACCTTC CASTGTGVNGYTF
TRBJ2-2 NA NA TRBV2 NA CASSELVQETQYFGPGTGELFF
TRBJ2-5 NA many TRBV7-7 TGTGCTAGCAGCATCAGGCTTGGGGTCGAGACCCAGTACTTC CASSIRLGVETQYF
TRBJ2-7 NA NA TRBV29-1 TGCAGCGTTGTTTCCAGGGCAGTACCCTACGAGCAGTACTTC CSVVSRAVPYEQYF
TRBJ1-1 TRBD1 NA TRBV2 TGTGCCAGCAGTGAGCAGACAGGGCATGGCACTGAAGCTTTCTTT CASSEQTGHGTEAFF
TRBJ2-2 NA NA TRBV2 TGTGCCAGCAGTGGAGGTGGGGAGACCGGGGAGCTGTTTTTT CASSGGGETGELFF
TRBJ2-2 TRBD2 NA TRBV11-2 TGTGCCTGCAACCCCCGGACTAGCGCGAACACCGGGGAGCTGTTTTTT CACNPRTSANTGELFF
TRBJ2-2 NA few TRBV10-3 TGTGCCATCAGTGAGACAGCGAACACCGGGGAGCTGTTTTTT CAISETANTGELFF
TRBJ1-1 NA NA TRBV2 TGTGCCAGCAGTTTTTCCGGCGGCGGCACTGAAGCTTTCTTT CASSFSGGGTEAFF
TRBJ2-2 NA many TRBV5-1 TGCGCCAGCAGCTTTAAGGTCCCCGGGGAGCTGTTTTTT CASSFKVPGELFF
TRBJ2-7 NA many TRBV2 TGTGCCAGCAGTGTTTCCAGGGGTAAGGCCGAGCAGTACTTC CASSVSRGKAEQYF
TRBJ2-5 TRBD2 NA TRBV19 TGTGCCAGCAGAGCGTCTAGCGGGCTTGAAGAGACCCAGTACTTC CASRASSGLEETQYF